The 16 T cell receptor beta chains below come from one sample, sequenced in a study of graft-versus-host responses after intestinal transplantation. The assay was immunoSEQ multiplex PCR, and TCRdb's table has in-frame clones only and misses some. The repertoire consists of approximately 24,000 clones, with more than 85% occurring once and the leading ten covering roughly 0.58%. Here the sequenced sample was PBMCs, taken 18 days after transplant. The source is a human patient who received an intestinal transplant, so some T cells may come from the graft donor.

This clone was detected once. The V gene is TRBV5-5, the J gene TRBJ2-1; 8 nucleotides align to TRBD1. This CDR3 is built from 15 residues. V lost 3 bases and J lost 1; bases outside the gene matches: 3. The germline V gene has CDR1 SGHKS and CDR2 YYEKEE (reference sequence). The CDR3 loop is CASSYGQGSYNEQFF. Here the CDR3 DNA reads TGTGCCAGCAGCTACGGACAGGGTTCCTACAATGAGCAGTTCTTC.

V gene TRBV2 combines with J gene TRBJ2-7; D is undetermined. The V gene lost 0 bases and the J gene lost 1 base, with 4 bases spanning the gap. Germline values: CDR1 SNHLY, CDR2 FYNNEI. The CDR3 covers 13 residues. CDR3: CASSEAWSYEQYF. The CDR3 DNA follows: TGTGCCAGCAGTGAAGCCTGGTCCTACGAGCAGTACTTC.

The chain recombines TRBV5-1 with TRBJ2-7, with D tentatively TRBD2 (6 bases). V was trimmed by 6 bases and J by 0 bases, leaving 13 bases between them. Germline CDR1 and CDR2: SGHRS and YFSETQ. The CDR3 is 14 residues long. As DNA, the CDR3 is TGCGCCAGCACCTCGGGGGAACTCTCCTACGAGCAGTACTTC. This gives the protein CASTSGELSYEQYF.

V and J are TRBV7-9 and TRBJ1-1; D ambiguous. The CDR3 sequence is 15 residues long. The V and J ends lost 1 base and 7 bases respectively, with 16 bases between them. CDR1 and CDR2 (germline): SEHNR, FQNEAQ (reference sequence). Written as DNA, the CDR3 is TGTGCCAGCAGCTTAGTGTGGGAATTCTCTCTTGAAGCTTTCTTT. It codes for CASSLVWEFSLEAFF. The full variable domain, in which reference TRBV7-9 and TRBJ1-1 provide the parts outside the CDR3, is DTGVSQNPRHKITKRGQNVTFRCDPISEHNRLYWYRQTLGQGPEFLTYFQNEAQLEKSRLLSDRFSAERPKGSFSTLEIQRTEQGDSAMYLCASSLVWEFSLEAFFGQGTRLTVV.

This clone occurred once. The chain has TRBV11-2 and TRBJ1-4, with D uncertain. Germline values: CDR1 SGHAT, CDR2 FQNNGV. Between the trimmed V and J ends, which lost 4 bases and 2 bases, there was a span of 8 bases. The CDR3 loop spans 14 amino acids. CDR3 loop: CASSSFGTNEKLFF. The DNA for the CDR3 is TGTGCCAGCAGCTCTTTCGGGACTAATGAAAAACTGTTTTTT.

V and J are TRBV5-4 and TRBJ2-5; possible D gene TRBD1, 5 bases. This CDR3 contains 16 residues. V was cut by 0 bases and J by 0 bases, with 12 bases left in between. From germline, CDR1 is SGHNT and CDR2 YYREEE (reference sequence). In DNA form, the CDR3 reads TGTGCCAGCAGCTTGGGGACAAATGCGTACCAAGAGACCCAGTACTTC. The encoded protein is CASSLGTNAYQETQYF.

The DNA of the CDR3 is TGTGCCAGCAGTTACTCGTCAAGCTCCTACGAGCAGTACTTC. It translates to CASSYSSSSYEQYF. The J gene is TRBJ2-7, the V gene TRBV6-5; D remains unclear. Germline values: CDR1 MNHEY, CDR2 SVGAGI. The length of the CDR3 is 14 residues. Trimming pared 0 bases from V and 0 bases from J, leaving 6 bases between.

This clone has just one count. The chain couples TRBV2 to TRBJ2-3, with 8 positions matching TRBD1. Germline V gives CDR1 SNHLY, CDR2 FYNNEI. The trim removed 8 bases at V and 2 bases at J, leaving 9 bases unmatched. The CDR3 is made up of 15 amino acids. CDR3 in amino acids: CASCRQGLFTDTQYF. The CDR3 DNA reads as TGTGCCAGCTGTCGACAGGGGCTTTTCACAGATACGCAGTATTTT.

The chain combines TRBV27 with TRBJ2-3; D unresolved. Trimming shortened V by 3 bases and J by 6 bases, and 13 bases separated the two germline ends. The CDR3 covers 14 residues. The V gene's germline CDR1 is MNHEY and CDR2 SMNVEV (reference sequence). CDR3 sequence (DNA): TGTGCCAGCAGTTTGGGTCACTCCATGGATACGCAGTATTTT. This translates into CASSLGHSMDTQYF.

J is TRBJ2-2 and V is TRBV11-2, with unresolved D. The CDR3 totals 13 residues. CDR1 and CDR2 (germline): SGHAT, FQNNGV. Between the trimmed V and J ends, which lost 8 bases and 1 base, there was a span of 8 bases. In DNA form, the CDR3 reads TGTGCCAGCGCTCTGTGGAACACCGGGGAGCTGTTTTTT. This sequence encodes CASALWNTGELFF. The full variable domain, completed using reference TRBV11-2 and TRBJ2-2, is EAGVAQSPRYKIIEKRQSVAFWCNPISGHATLYWYQQILGQGPKLLIQFQNNGVVDDSQLPKDRFSAERLKGVDSTLKIQPAKLEDSAVYLCASALWNTGELFFGEGSRLTVL.

The chain combines TRBV7-3 with TRBJ2-2; tentative D call: TRBD1 (6 bases). V was pared by 6 bases and J by 4 bases, with 12 bases between. The CDR3 has 14 amino acids. From germline, CDR1 is SGHTA and CDR2 FQGTGA. CDR3 in amino acids: CASRGDRSTGELFF. CDR3 coding DNA: TGTGCCAGCAGGGGAGACAGGAGCACCGGGGAGCTGTTTTTT.

V usage is TRBV27 and J usage is TRBJ1-1; a weak D match, TRBD1 (6 bases). CDR1 is MNHEY, CDR2 SMNVEV, per germline (reference sequence). With 9 bases removed from V and 0 bases from J, the gap between germline ends came to 11 bases. This CDR3 is 13 amino acids long. CDR3 nucleotides: TGTGCCAGTCGTGGGGACATGAACACTGAAGCTTTCTTT. Protein sequence: CASRGDMNTEAFF.

The rearrangement uses TRBV5-4 and TRBJ2-3; 7 bases match TRBD1. There are 13 residues in the CDR3. J gave up 5 bases and V 2 bases, and 2 bases lay outside the gene matches. CDR1 and CDR2 (germline): SGHNT, YYREEE (reference sequence). The CDR3 sequence is CASSFRGQDTQYF. Written as DNA, the CDR3 is TGTGCCAGCAGCTTTAGGGGGCAAGATACGCAGTATTTT.

V usage is TRBV18 and J usage is TRBJ2-1; D is unresolved. Germline V gene sequence: CDR1 KGHSH, CDR2 LQKENI. Trimming took 7 bases from V and 4 from J, leaving 11 bases between them. The CDR3 is 13 residues long. The CDR3: CASLAAEYNEQFF. The CDR3 nucleotides are TGTGCCAGCTTGGCCGCAGAATACAATGAGCAGTTCTTC. The whole variable domain, filled in from reference TRBV18 and TRBJ2-1, reads NAGVMQNPRHLVRRRGQEARLRCSPMKGHSHVYWYRQLPEEGLKFMVYLQKENIIDESGMPKERFSAEFPKEGPSILRIQQVVRGDSAAYFCASLAAEYNEQFFGPGTRLTVL.

The chain employs TRBV2 and TRBJ2-7; perhaps D is TRBD1 or TRBD2 (5 bases each). The CDR3 is 13 amino acids. With 6 bases removed from V and 3 bases from J, the gap between germline ends came to 12 bases. Germline V gene data show CDR1 as SNHLY and CDR2 as FYNNEI. Here the CDR3 reads CASRGTVNYEQYF. DNA for the CDR3: TGTGCCAGCAGAGGGACGGTGAACTACGAGCAGTACTTC.

CDR3 bases: TGCGCCAGCGCACTGGACCACCCGCGGGCTGAAGCTTTCTTT. It yields the protein CASALDHPRAEAFF. The rearrangement links TRBV5-1 to TRBJ1-1; D ambiguous. Germline V gene data show CDR1 as SGHRS and CDR2 as YFSETQ. Trimming cost V 7 bases and J 6 bases, with 19 bases left between them. This CDR3 region has 14 residues.